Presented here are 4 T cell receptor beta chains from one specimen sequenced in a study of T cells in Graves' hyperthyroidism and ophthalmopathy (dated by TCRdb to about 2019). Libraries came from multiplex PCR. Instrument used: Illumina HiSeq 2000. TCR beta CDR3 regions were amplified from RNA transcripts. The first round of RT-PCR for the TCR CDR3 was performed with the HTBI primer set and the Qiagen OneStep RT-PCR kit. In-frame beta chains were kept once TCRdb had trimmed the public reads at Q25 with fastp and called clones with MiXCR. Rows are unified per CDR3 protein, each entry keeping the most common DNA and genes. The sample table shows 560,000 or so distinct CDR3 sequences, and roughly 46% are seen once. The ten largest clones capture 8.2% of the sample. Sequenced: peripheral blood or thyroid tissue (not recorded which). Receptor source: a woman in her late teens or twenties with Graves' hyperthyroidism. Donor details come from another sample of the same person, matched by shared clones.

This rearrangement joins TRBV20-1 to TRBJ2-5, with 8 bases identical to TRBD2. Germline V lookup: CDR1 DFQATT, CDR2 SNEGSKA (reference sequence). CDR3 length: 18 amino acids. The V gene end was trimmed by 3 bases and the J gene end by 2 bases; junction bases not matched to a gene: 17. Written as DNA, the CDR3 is TGCAGTGCTAGGACGGGTTTTAGCGGGAACGGACGGCAAGAGACCCAGTACTTC. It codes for CSARTGFSGNGRQETQYF.

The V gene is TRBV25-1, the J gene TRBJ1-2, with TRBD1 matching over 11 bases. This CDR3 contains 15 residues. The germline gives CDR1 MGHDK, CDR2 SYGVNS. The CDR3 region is CARASDGQGAEGYTF. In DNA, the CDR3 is TGTGCTAGAGCTTCGGACGGACAGGGGGCGGAAGGCTACACCTTC.

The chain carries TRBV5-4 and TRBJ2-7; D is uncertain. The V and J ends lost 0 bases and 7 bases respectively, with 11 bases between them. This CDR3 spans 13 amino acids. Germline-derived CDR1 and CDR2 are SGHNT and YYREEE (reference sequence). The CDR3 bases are TGTGCCAGCAGCTTGGCCAGCTCCGGAGAGCAGTACTTC. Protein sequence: CASSLASSGEQYF.

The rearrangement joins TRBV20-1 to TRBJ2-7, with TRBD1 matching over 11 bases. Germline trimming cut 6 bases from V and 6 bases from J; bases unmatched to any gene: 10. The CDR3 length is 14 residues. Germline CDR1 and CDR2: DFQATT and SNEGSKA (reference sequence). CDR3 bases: TGCAGTGCCACAGGGGACAGGGGGAGTGGCGAGCAGTACTTC. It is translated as CSATGDRGSGEQYF.